The clone carrying this T cell receptor (beta chain) showed up just a few times. Its specificity is not known. Between the trimmed V and J ends, which lost 5 bases and 2 bases, there was a span of 19 bases. There are 17 residues in the CDR3. These data originate in a study of CD8 T cells in ankylosing spondylitis. General study results and limits: A TCR beta motif of under 10 highly homologous variants appeared characteristic of ankylosing spondylitis blood. Disease-linked clones reportedly showed significant enrichment in matched ankylosing spondylitis synovial fluid.

Quantitative 5'-RACE with molecular barcodes generated TCR beta libraries. TCRdb called the 5' RACE reads again in MiXCR, with one record for every CDR3 protein. The sample has roughly 230,000 distinct CDR3 sequences, over 15% seen once. This chain links TRBV12-3 or TRBV12-4 with TRBJ2-1; the D gene is possibly TRBD1 (6 bases). The TCR sequence derives from a male donor with ankylosing spondylitis or in good health (not recorded which). Sequenced sample: blood, either unsorted or a sorted T cell fraction (not recorded which). CDR3 in amino acids: CASSPVEGDQPYNEQFF. For the CDR3, the DNA is TGTGCCAGCAGTCCCGTTGAGGGGGACCAACCCTACAATGAGCAGTTCTTC.